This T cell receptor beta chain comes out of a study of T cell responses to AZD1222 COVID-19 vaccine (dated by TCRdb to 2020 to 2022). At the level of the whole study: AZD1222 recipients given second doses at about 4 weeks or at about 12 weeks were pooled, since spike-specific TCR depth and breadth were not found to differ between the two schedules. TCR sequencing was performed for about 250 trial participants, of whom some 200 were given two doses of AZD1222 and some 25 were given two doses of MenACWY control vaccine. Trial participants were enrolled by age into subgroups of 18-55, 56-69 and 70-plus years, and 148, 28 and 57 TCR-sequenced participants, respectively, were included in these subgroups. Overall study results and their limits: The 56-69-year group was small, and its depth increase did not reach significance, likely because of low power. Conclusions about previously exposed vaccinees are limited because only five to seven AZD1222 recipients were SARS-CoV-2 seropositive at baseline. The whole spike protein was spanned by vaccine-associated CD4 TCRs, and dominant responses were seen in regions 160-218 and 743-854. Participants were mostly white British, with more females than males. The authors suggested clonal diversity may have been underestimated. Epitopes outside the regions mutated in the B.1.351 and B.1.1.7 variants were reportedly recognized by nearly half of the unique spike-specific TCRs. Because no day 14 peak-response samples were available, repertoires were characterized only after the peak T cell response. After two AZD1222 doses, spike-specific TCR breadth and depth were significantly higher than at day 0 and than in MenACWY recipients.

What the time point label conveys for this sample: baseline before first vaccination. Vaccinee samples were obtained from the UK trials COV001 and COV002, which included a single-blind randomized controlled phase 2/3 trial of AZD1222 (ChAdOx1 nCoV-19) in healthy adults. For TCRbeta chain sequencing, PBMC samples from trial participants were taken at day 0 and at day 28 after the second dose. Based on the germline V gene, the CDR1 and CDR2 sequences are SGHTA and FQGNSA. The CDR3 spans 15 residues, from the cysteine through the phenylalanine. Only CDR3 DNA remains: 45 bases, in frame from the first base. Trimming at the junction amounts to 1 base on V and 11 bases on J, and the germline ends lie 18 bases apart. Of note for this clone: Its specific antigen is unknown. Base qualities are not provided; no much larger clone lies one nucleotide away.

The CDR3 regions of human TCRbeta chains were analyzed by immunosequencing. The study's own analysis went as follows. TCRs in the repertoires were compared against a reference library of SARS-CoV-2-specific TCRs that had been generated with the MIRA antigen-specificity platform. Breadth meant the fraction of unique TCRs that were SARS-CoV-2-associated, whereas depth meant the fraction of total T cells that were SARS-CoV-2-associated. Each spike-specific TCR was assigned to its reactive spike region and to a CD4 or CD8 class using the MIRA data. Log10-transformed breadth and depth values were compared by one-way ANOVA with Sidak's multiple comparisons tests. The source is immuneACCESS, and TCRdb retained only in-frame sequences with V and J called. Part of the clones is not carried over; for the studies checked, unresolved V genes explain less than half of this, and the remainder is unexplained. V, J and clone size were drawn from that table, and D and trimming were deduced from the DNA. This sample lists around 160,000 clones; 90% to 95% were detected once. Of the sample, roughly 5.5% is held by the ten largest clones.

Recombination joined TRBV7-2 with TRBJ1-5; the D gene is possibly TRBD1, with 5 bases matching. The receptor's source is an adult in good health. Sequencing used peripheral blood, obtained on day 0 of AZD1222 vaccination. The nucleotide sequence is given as TGTGCCAGCAGCTTAGGGTCCTCGGGGCGCGGGACCCAGCATTTT. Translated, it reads CASSLGSSGRGTQHF.